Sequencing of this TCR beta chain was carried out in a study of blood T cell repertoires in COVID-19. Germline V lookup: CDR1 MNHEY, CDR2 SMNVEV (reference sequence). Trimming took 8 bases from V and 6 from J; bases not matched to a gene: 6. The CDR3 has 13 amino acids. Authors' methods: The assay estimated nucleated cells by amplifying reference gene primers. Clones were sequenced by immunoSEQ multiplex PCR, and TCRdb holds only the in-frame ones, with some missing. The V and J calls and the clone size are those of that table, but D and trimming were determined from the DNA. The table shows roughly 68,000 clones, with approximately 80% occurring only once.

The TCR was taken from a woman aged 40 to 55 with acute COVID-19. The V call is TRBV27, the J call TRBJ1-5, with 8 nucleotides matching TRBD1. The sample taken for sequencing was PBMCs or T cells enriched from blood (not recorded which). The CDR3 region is CASGSGGVQPQHF. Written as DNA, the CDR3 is TGTGCCAGCGGCTCAGGGGGCGTTCAGCCCCAGCATTTT.